This TCR beta chain was recorded in a study of T cell responses to AZD1222 COVID-19 vaccine. Findings of the study overall: At study baseline, merely more than 5 AZD1222 recipients were seropositive.

Clones were read by immunoSEQ multiplex PCR, and TCRdb kept only the in-frame ones, dropping some. Here the sample spans 150,000 or so clones, around 90% being singletons. The germline gives CDR1 DFQATT, CDR2 SNEGSKA (reference sequence). Between the trimmed V and J ends, which lost 3 bases and 7 bases, there was a span of 16 bases. The CDR3 is 14 residues long. This clone was found a few times. Its antigen remains unidentified. Sample: peripheral blood, taken on day 0 of AZD1222 vaccination. This TCR was recovered from an adult in good health. The chain carries TRBV20-1 and TRBJ2-1; maybe TRBD1 (5 bases). The CDR3 reads CSASLIPRENEQFF. The CDR3 region has the DNA TGCAGTGCTAGTCTTATCCCCAGGGAAAATGAGCAGTTCTTC.